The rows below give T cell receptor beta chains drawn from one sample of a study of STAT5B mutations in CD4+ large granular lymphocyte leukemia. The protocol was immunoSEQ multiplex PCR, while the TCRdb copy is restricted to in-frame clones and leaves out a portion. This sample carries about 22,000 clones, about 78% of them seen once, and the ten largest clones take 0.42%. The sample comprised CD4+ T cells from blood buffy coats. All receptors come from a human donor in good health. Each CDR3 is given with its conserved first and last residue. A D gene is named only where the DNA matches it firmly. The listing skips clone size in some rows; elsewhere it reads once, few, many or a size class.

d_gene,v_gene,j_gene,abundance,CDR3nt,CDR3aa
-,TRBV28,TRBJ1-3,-,TGTGCCAGCAGTGTACTCTCTGGAAACACCATATATTTT,CASSVLSGNTIYF
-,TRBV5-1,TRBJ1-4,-,TGCGCCAGCAGCTTGGTCCCAGCGACCTCAACTAATGAAAAACTGTTTTTT,CASSLVPATSTNEKLFF
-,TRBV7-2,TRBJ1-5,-,TGTGCCAGCAGCTTGAACAAGGATCAGCCCCAGCATTTT,CASSLNKDQPQHF
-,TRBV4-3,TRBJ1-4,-,TGCGCCAGCAGCCAAGCCGGGGGTGCTAATGAAAAACTGTTTTTT,CASSQAGGANEKLFF
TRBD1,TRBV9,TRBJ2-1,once,TGTGCCAGCAGCGTCAGCCTTCGAGGGACAGGGGGCAATGAGCAGTTCTTC,CASSVSLRGTGGNEQFF
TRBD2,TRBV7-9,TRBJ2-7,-,TGTGCCAGCAGCTTAGCGGGGACTAGCGGGATCCACGAGCAGTACTTC,CASSLAGTSGIHEQYF
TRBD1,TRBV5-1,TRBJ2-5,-,TGCGCCAGCATGACCGGGACAGGGTTAACCGAGACCCAGTACTTC,CASMTGTGLTETQYF
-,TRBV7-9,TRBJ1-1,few,TGTGCCAGCAGCCGCGATGGGGGAAGAACTGAAGCTTTCTTT,CASSRDGGRTEAFF
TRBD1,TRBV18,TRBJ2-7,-,TGTGCCAGCTCCGACAGGGTTGCCTACGAGCAGTACTTC,CASSDRVAYEQYF
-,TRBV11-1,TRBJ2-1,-,TGTGCCAGCAGCCAAATCAAAGGTTCCTACAATGAGCAGTTCTTC,CASSQIKGSYNEQFF
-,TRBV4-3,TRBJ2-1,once,TGCGCCAGCAGCCAAGATAACGACTACGGGGCCTACAATGAGCAGTTCTTC,CASSQDNDYGAYNEQFF
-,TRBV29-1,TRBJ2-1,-,TGCAGCGTTGGACTCAGCCCTCTAGGGCACAATGAGCAGTTCTTC,CSVGLSPLGHNEQFF
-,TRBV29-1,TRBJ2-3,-,TGCAGCGTTGATAGTTCTAGCCGGAGCACAGATACGCAGTATTTT,CSVDSSSRSTDTQYF
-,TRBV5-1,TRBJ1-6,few,TGCGCCAGCAGCTTGGGGGCAGGGGTCGGTTCACCCCTCCACTTT,CASSLGAGVGSPLHF
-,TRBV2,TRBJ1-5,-,TGTGCCAGCAGTGAAATGGCTAATCAGCCCCAGCATTTT,CASSEMANQPQHF
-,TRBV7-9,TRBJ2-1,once,TGTGCCAGCAGCACCGAATTTGACAGCAACTACAATGAGCAGTTCTTC,CASSTEFDSNYNEQFF
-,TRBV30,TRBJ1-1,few,TGTGCCTGGAGTTTTATGGGGCTCGCTTTCTTT,CAWSFMGLAFF
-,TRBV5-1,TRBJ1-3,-,TGCGCCAGCAGCTTGTCCGTGTATGGAAACACCATATATTTT,CASSLSVYGNTIYF
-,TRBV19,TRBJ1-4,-,TGTGCCAGTAGGGATGGGGACCGCTTTAATGAAAAACTGTTTTTT,CASRDGDRFNEKLFF
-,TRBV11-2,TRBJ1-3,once,TGTGCCAGCAGCCCCCGGGACGGGAGCTCTGGAAACACCATATATTTT,CASSPRDGSSGNTIYF
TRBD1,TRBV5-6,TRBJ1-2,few,TGTGCCAGCAGCCTGGGAGGGGGCTCCATCTACGGCTACACCTTC,CASSLGGGSIYGYTF
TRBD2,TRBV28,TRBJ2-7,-,TGTGCCAGCAGTTCGCAGCCTCCGGGACTAGGCTACCTGAGAAGCTCCTACGAGCAGTACTTC,CASSSQPPGLGYLRSSYEQYF
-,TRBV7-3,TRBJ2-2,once,TGTGCCAGCAGCCTACTTCCCGACAGGAGGACCGGGGAGCTGTTTTTT,CASSLLPDRRTGELFF
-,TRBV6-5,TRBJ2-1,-,TGTGCCAGCATGCGAGGGGGTGCCATCAATGAGCAGTTCTTC,CASMRGGAINEQFF
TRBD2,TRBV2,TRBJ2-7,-,TGTGCCAGCAGTGACCACCCGGGACTAGCGGGAGGAAGGTACGAGCAGTACTTC,CASSDHPGLAGGRYEQYF
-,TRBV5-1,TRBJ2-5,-,TGCGCCAGCAGCTTTCAATTTTCGGGTGTATCCCAAGAGACCCAGTACTTC,CASSFQFSGVSQETQYF
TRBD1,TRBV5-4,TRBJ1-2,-,TGTGCCAGCAGCTCGGACAGGGCAAGGAGCTACACCTTC,CASSSDRARSYTF
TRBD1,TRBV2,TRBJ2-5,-,TGTGCCTGGGGACAGGAGCTCCAAGAGACCCAGTACTTC,CAWGQELQETQYF
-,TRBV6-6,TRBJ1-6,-,TGTGCCAGCAGTTACTCGGGACCGACTAATTCACCCCTCCACTTT,CASSYSGPTNSPLHF
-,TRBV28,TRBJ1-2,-,TGTGCCAGCAGTTCCTATCAGGGGATGGGGGGCTACACCTTC,CASSSYQGMGGYTF
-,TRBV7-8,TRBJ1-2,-,TGTGCCAGCAGCTTAGATGGGAGAGGGAGCTATGGCTACACCTTC,CASSLDGRGSYGYTF
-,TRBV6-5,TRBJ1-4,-,TGTGCCAACCCCTTCCCTTGGTATGAAAAACTGTTTTTT,CANPFPWYEKLFF
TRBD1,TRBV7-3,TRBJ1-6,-,TGTGCCAGCAGCCGGACCGGGACAGGGGTTTCACCCCTCCACTTT,CASSRTGTGVSPLHF
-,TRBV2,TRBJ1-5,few,TGTGCCAGCAGAGCATCTAGCAATCAGCCCCAGCATTTT,CASRASSNQPQHF
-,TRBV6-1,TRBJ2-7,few,TGTGCCACCGAGCTCCGTTTGGGCTACGAGCAGTACTTC,CATELRLGYEQYF
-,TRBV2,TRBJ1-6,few,TGTGCCAGCAGTGCAGGAATCGATTCACCCCTCCACTTT,CASSAGIDSPLHF
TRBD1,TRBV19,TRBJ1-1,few,TGTGCCAGTACCAACGACGGACAGGGGGACACTGAAGCTTTCTTT,CASTNDGQGDTEAFF
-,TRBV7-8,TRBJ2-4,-,TGTGCCAGCAGCTTAGTAGGGTTACTAGCCAAAAACATTCAGTACTTC,CASSLVGLLAKNIQYF
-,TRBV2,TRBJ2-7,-,TGTGCCAGCAGTGAAGTTGGGTTGGCAGGCCTGGACGAGCAGTACTTC,CASSEVGLAGLDEQYF
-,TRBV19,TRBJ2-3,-,TGTGCCAGTAGTGGCAGGTTGGACACAGATACGCAGTATTTT,CASSGRLDTDTQYF
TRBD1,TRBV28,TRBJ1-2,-,TGTGCCAGCAGTCCCTCGGGACAGGGATATGGCTACACCTTC,CASSPSGQGYGYTF
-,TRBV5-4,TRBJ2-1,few,TGTGCCAGCAGCTTGGGGGGGACTTTTGAGCAGTTCTTC,CASSLGGTFEQFF
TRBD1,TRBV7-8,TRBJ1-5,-,TGTGCCAGCAGCTTAGTGGGACAGGCGAGCAATCAGCCCCAGCATTTT,CASSLVGQASNQPQHF
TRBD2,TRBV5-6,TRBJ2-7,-,TGTGCCAGCAGCTTGTCGGGACTAGTGAACGAGCAGTACTTC,CASSLSGLVNEQYF
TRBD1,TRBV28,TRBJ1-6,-,TGTGCCAGCAGACCCAGCCGGGACAGGGAAAGTAGGATTGGGCCCCTCCACTTT,CASRPSRDRESRIGPLHF